The entry that follows covers one T cell receptor (beta chain) sequence. As yet, its antigen is unknown. TCRdb re-derived calls from the 5' RACE reads in MiXCR, one entry per CDR3 protein. The table shows around 300,000 distinct CDR3 sequences, with roughly 13% occurring only once. This entry comes from a study of T-cell memory formation after mild COVID-19. Study context: The study found TCR clusters largely donor specific.

CDR1 and CDR2 (germline): MNHEY, SMNVEV (reference sequence). This CDR3 is 12 amino acids long. V gave up 8 bases and J gave up 8 bases, with 15 bases separating them. The study, taken as a whole, reports: Among contracting clones, CD4+ were mainly CM/EM and CD8+ enriched in EMRA. The appearance of some responding clones in pre-infection memory suggested that cross-reactive memory joined.

The TCR comes from a man aged 18-30 years who had mild COVID-19 (a few samples of this study predate the infection). Cell type and time point are not known. V and J are TRBV27 and TRBJ1-2; no definite D call. The material sequenced was PBMCs or a T cell subset sorted from them (not recorded which). For the CDR3, the DNA is TGTGCCAGCCGCACTATTGGCGGCGGCTACACCTTC. This translates into CASRTIGGGYTF.